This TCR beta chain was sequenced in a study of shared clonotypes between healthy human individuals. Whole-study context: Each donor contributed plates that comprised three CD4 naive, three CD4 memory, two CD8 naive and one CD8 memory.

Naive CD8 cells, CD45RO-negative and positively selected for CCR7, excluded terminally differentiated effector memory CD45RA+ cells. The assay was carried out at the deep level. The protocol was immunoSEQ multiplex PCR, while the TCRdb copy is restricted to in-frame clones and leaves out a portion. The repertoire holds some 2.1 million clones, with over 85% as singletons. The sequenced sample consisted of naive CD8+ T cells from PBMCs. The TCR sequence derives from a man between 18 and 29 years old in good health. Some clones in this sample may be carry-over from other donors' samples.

The CDR3, as DNA: TGTGCCAGCAGCCAGGAGGCGGGCACAGATACGCAGTATTTT. It codes for CASSQEAGTDTQYF. The chain joins TRBV4-2 to TRBJ2-3; the D gene is possibly TRBD2 (5 bases). The CDR3 runs 14 residues. The V gene's germline CDR1 is LGHNA and CDR2 YNFKEQ. Trimming left V 3 bases short and J 1 base short, with 8 bases between.